The T cell receptor (beta chain) described here comes from a study of blood T cell repertoires in COVID-19. Across the whole study: Acute and convalescent COVID-19 specimens originated in the United States, Italy and Spain. PBMCs, B-cell-depleted T cells, or T cells were the source of the cDNA or gDNA that made up the material.

Using immunoSEQ multiplex PCR, the repertoire was profiled, and TCRdb retains in-frame clones only, with some absent. In the table there are 270,000 or so clones, 86% of which are singletons. Germline V gene data show CDR1 as SGHNT and CDR2 as YYREEE (reference sequence). Trimming cost V 0 bases and J 8 bases, with 20 bases left between them. This CDR3 is built from 16 residues. Sequenced input: peripheral blood. The receptor comes from a woman younger than 45 with active or convalescent COVID-19. V and J are TRBV5-4 and TRBJ1-2; D is uncertain. The CDR3 coding sequence is TGTGCCAGCAGCTTGGGTGGCACAACCCGGCCGGGGGGCTACACCTTC. It specifies CASSLGGTTRPGGYTF.